The rows below give T cell receptor beta chains drawn from one sample of a study of blood T cell repertoires in COVID-19. The protocol was immunoSEQ multiplex PCR, while the TCRdb copy is restricted to in-frame clones and leaves out a portion. The top ten hold 1.1% of the sample, which has approximately 120,000 clones, more than 80% seen once. Sequenced material: peripheral blood. The receptors derive from a human donor in a cohort sampled during active COVID-19. The CDR3 runs from the conserved cysteine through the conserved F or W. The D gene is left open where the match is weak. Size is omitted from some rows. Given values are once, few, many or a class for expanded clones.

TRBJ1-2,TRBD1,.,TRBV6-6,TGTGCCAGCAGTCGGGACAGGGGGCCAGGTGGCTACACCTTC,CASSRDRGPGGYTF
TRBJ2-2,.,.,TRBV24-1,TGTGCCACCAGGGCCAATCAGGACACCGGGGAGCTGTTTTTT,CATRANQDTGELFF
TRBJ1-5,TRBD1,.,TRBV7-9,TGTGCCAGCAGCTCTCCGGGACAGCTGGCAGCCCAGCATTTT,CASSSPGQLAAQHF
TRBJ2-5,.,.,TRBV7-8,TGTGCCAGCAGCCCGCAAGAGACCCAGTACTTC,CASSPQETQYF
TRBJ2-1,TRBD2,.,TRBV9,TGTGCCAGCAGCGTAGGGGTAGCGGGGGCCAACGAGCCCTACAATGAGCAGTTCTTC,CASSVGVAGANEPYNEQFF
TRBJ2-3,TRBD1,.,TRBV24-1,TGTGCCACCAGTGACCCGGACAGGTTTGGCGCAGATACGCAGTATTTT,CATSDPDRFGADTQYF
TRBJ1-1,.,.,TRBV11-2,TGTGCCAGCAGCCGCCCTACAGGGACCATGAACACTGAAGCTTTCTTT,CASSRPTGTMNTEAFF
TRBJ1-1,.,once,TRBV27,TGTGCCAGCAGTTTATGGGGGGGACGGACCACTGAAGCTTTCTTT,CASSLWGGRTTEAFF
TRBJ1-1,.,.,TRBV29-1,TGCAGCGTGGTGGAGGGCAACACTGAAGCTTTCTTT,CSVVEGNTEAFF
TRBJ1-1,.,once,TRBV5-8,TGTGCCAGCAGCTATTCCAGGGTTCGGACTGAAGCTTTCTTT,CASSYSRVRTEAFF
TRBJ1-1,.,.,TRBV2,TGTGCCAGCAGCCCCAACGGGGGGACTGAAGCTTTCTTT,CASSPNGGTEAFF
TRBJ1-6,.,.,TRBV9,TGTGCCAGCAGCCCGCGGCCCAGTTATTCACCCCTCCACTTT,CASSPRPSYSPLHF
TRBJ2-3,.,.,TRBV12-5,TGTGCTAGTGGCCAGGGGGGGCAGTATTTT,CASGQGGQYF
TRBJ2-1,TRBD2,.,TRBV18,TGTGCCAGCTCACCGCGCGAAACCGTGACTAGCGGGGGAAATGAGCAGTTCTTC,CASSPRETVTSGGNEQFF
TRBJ1-1,.,.,TRBV5-1,TGCGCCAGCAGCCTAGCTCCGTCGGGGGGACTCCTGAACACTGAAGCTTTCTTT,CASSLAPSGGLLNTEAFF
TRBJ2-7,.,.,TRBV18,TGTGCCAGCTCACGGGCAGGGACCTACGAGCAGTACTTC,CASSRAGTYEQYF
TRBJ2-5,TRBD2,.,TRBV7-2,TGTGCCAGCAGCTTACAGCGGGGGGTCGCAGAGACCCAGTACTTC,CASSLQRGVAETQYF
TRBJ2-6,.,.,TRBV28,TGTGCCAGCAGCGCACAGGGCTCTGGGGCCAACGTCCTGACTTTC,CASSAQGSGANVLTF
TRBJ2-1,.,.,TRBV11-3,TGTGCCAGCAGCTTAAAGCGAAATGAGCAGTTCTTC,CASSLKRNEQFF
TRBJ1-2,.,once,TRBV7-5,TGTGCCAGAAGCCACACCCCCGCGGGTTCCACTAACGGCGGCTACACCTTC,CARSHTPAGSTNGGYTF
TRBJ2-5,TRBD2,.,TRBV24-1,TGTGCCACCTCAGATGGCGGGAGGGAGACCCAGTACTTC,CATSDGGRETQYF
TRBJ1-2,.,.,TRBV28,TGTGCCAGCAGTTTGGCTGGAGGCGAGGTCGCCTATGGCTACACCTTC,CASSLAGGEVAYGYTF
TRBJ2-7,.,few,TRBV2,TGTGCCAGCACAGGGTTCGACGAGCAGTACTTC,CASTGFDEQYF
TRBJ1-6,TRBD1,.,TRBV6-5,TGTGCCAGCAATACCGGGACAGGGGGTTCACCCCTCCACTTT,CASNTGTGGSPLHF
TRBJ2-1,TRBD2,.,TRBV6-5,TGTGCCAGCAGGCGAGCGGGGGGACCAATCAATGAGCAGTTCTTC,CASRRAGGPINEQFF
TRBJ1-4,TRBD1,.,TRBV28,TGTGCCAGCAGCCAGTTCTCGACAGGGTCCGGAGAAAAACTGTTTTTT,CASSQFSTGSGEKLFF
TRBJ1-6,TRBD1,.,TRBV11-3,TGTGCCAGCAGCCACCGACAGGGAGATTCACCCCTCCACTTT,CASSHRQGDSPLHF
TRBJ2-7,TRBD2,.,TRBV5-4,TGTGCCAGCAGCCTGACTAGCGGGAGTTTTGAAAAGCAGTACTTC,CASSLTSGSFEKQYF